This T cell receptor (beta chain) was sequenced during a study of blood T cell repertoires in COVID-19. The assay was immunoSEQ multiplex PCR, and TCRdb's table has in-frame clones only and misses some. The table shows about 33,000 clones, with approximately 95% occurring only once. Sequencing was carried out using peripheral blood. This receptor was taken from a male donor with active COVID-19.

The CDR3 here is CASSQTGVNYGYTF. The CDR3 DNA is TGCGCCAGCAGCCAGACAGGGGTGAACTATGGCTACACCTTC. J is TRBJ1-2 and V is TRBV4-3; 8 nucleotides match TRBD1. CDR3 length equals 14 residues. CDR1 is LGHNA and CDR2 is YSLEER in the germline V gene. The junction had 2 bases not matched to a gene; V was cut back by 3 bases and J by 2 bases.